The following is a TCR beta chain sequence with its context. The antigen is not known. At one end the junction does not follow the germline gene, possibly because of a read error. This entry is derived from a study of tumor-infiltrating lymphocytes in primary liver carcinoma. Study in general: Those enrolled were patients of both sexes, who were aged 30 to 69 years. Between roughly 4 and 11 cm across, the tumors were all of stage T1-T3 N0M0.

Production of TCR beta cDNA used around 500 ng total RNA together with a constant-region primer. For TCR beta, libraries were produced by three nested multiplex PCR rounds using slightly modified ARM-PCR. The first two PCR rounds used TRBV1-TRBV30 primers with a Cbeta primer, around 10 cycles each. Each CDR3 protein is one row after TCRdb ran MiXCR on the multiplex PCR reads. The sample records under 200,000 distinct CDR3 sequences, about 61% being singletons. For blood RNA, unsorted whole blood served as the source, and germline DNA was extracted too. Study-wide results and caveats: Since the samples were bulk and unsorted, the CD4+ and CD8+ repertoires were not compared. Pairs of tumor regions overlapped more than tumor-adjacent and tumor-blood pairs did.

Germline CDR1 is SQVTM and CDR2 is ANQGSEA. The CDR3 runs to 19 residues. What was sequenced was peripheral blood. V gene TRBV29-1 combines with J gene TRBJ2-6; 10 nucleotides agree with TRBD1. The clonotype was recovered from an older woman with primary liver carcinoma and hepatitis B virus infection. The CDR3 reads CSIEAPPGTGDTGPNFMTF. In DNA form, the CDR3 reads TGCAGCATTGAAGCCCCCCCCGGGACAGGGGATACTGGGCCCAACTTCATGACTTTC.